These T cell receptor beta chains were read from a single sample in a study of blood T cell repertoires in COVID-19. This table comes from immunoSEQ multiplex PCR, and its TCRdb copy is limited to in-frame clones, with some not included. The data hold 200,000 to 250,000 clones, with about four fifths observed a single time. Sequencing was carried out using PBMCs or T cells enriched from blood (not recorded which). The receptors were gathered from a woman aged 55-75 years who had recovered from COVID-19. Both conserved end residues are part of each CDR3. The D gene is left open where the match is weak. Expanded clones are given a class, and other clones once, few, many or no size at all.

>TRBD1|.|TRBJ2-1|TRBV12-3/TRBV12-4
TGTGCCAGCAAAGGACAGGTTTACAATGAGCAGTTCTTC
CASKGQVYNEQFF
>.|.|TRBJ2-1|TRBV7-6
TGTGCCAGCAGTCAGGGGAATGAGCAGTTCTTC
CASSQGNEQFF
>TRBD1|.|TRBJ2-2|TRBV11-2
TGTGCCAGCAGAAAACAGGGGGCTCGGACCGGGGAGCTGTTTTTT
CASRKQGARTGELFF
>.|.|TRBJ1-3|TRBV7-2
TGTGCCAGCAGCCCAGACTCGAAAACTGGAAACACCATATATTTT
CASSPDSKTGNTIYF
>.|.|TRBJ2-1|TRBV12-3/TRBV12-4
TGTGCCAGCAGCCCTTTGTCTCTCGAGCAGTTCTTC
CASSPLSLEQFF
>.|.|TRBJ1-1|TRBV5-6
TGTGCCAGCAGCTTGGCGGGCTCGGGGATAGGGAACACTGAAGCTTTCTTT
CASSLAGSGIGNTEAFF
>.|few|TRBJ1-2|TRBV9
TGTGCCAGCAGCGTAGTGGGGGCGGGTGGCTACACCTTC
CASSVVGAGGYTF
>.|.|TRBJ2-4|TRBV5-1
TGCGCCAGCAGCTTGGCGTCTTTAGGACTCAAGGACATTCAGTACTTC
CASSLASLGLKDIQYF
>.|.|TRBJ2-7|TRBV25-1
TGTGCCAGCAGTGTGAGTGGGGCAGGAGACTACGAGCAGTACTTC
CASSVSGAGDYEQYF
>TRBD1|.|TRBJ1-5|TRBV19
TGTGCCAGTAGTATAACGGGGACAGGGCAAGATCAGCCCCAGCATTTT
CASSITGTGQDQPQHF
>TRBD2|once|TRBJ2-1|TRBV7-8
TGTGCCAGCAGGTTTAGCGGGGGGGGTTACAATGAGCAGTTCTTC
CASRFSGGGYNEQFF
>TRBD2|once|TRBJ2-1|TRBV2
TGTGCCAGCAGCAAAACTAGCGGGGGGACTAATGAGCAGTTCTTC
CASSKTSGGTNEQFF
>.|many|TRBJ1-2|TRBV7-9
TGTGCCAGCAGCTTCATCCTCACCAGAAACTATGGCTACACCTTC
CASSFILTRNYGYTF
>TRBD1|few|TRBJ2-7|TRBV9
TGTGCCAGCAGCCCTAGGGACGGGACAGGGGCCACCGAGCAGTACTTC
CASSPRDGTGATEQYF
>.|.|TRBJ1-2|TRBV6-5
TGTGCCAGCAAACAATCGGGTCTGATAAGGAGTGGCTACACCTTC
CASKQSGLIRSGYTF
>TRBD2|.|TRBJ2-1|TRBV5-1
TGCGCCAGCAGCCCCGGGCCCCTAGCGGGAGGGAGCAATGAGCAGTTCTTC
CASSPGPLAGGSNEQFF
>.|.|TRBJ2-1|TRBV5-5
TGTGCCAGCAGCTTGGAGTCGGGTCCTCGAAATGAGCAGTTCTTC
CASSLESGPRNEQFF
>.|.|TRBJ1-5|TRBV6-5
TGTGCCAGCAGACTATCCGACGGGAGCAATCAGCCCCAGCATTTT
CASRLSDGSNQPQHF
>TRBD1|.|TRBJ2-1|TRBV5-4
TGTGCCAGCAGCTGGACAGGTCTACACAATGAGCAGTTCTTC
CASSWTGLHNEQFF
>TRBD2|.|TRBJ2-7|TRBV3-1/TRBV3-2
TGTGCCAGCAGCCCGGTGACTAGCGGGAGACGCGAGCAGTACTTC
CASSPVTSGRREQYF
>.|.|TRBJ2-7|TRBV6-1
TGTGCCAGCAGTGAAGAGGCTCTTAGGGGCTCCTACGAGCAGTACTTC
CASSEEALRGSYEQYF
>TRBD1|.|TRBJ2-3|TRBV27
TGTGCCAGCAGGCCGGGACAGGCAACAGATACGCAGTATTTT
CASRPGQATDTQYF
>TRBD2|.|TRBJ2-5|TRBV7-6
TGTGCCAGCAGCTTAGAGGGCGGGGGGCAAGAGACCCAGTACTTC
CASSLEGGGQETQYF
>TRBD1|.|TRBJ2-3|TRBV14
TGTGCCAGCAGCCTTGCAGGGGGAGCCGGGTCGACAGATACGCAGTATTTT
CASSLAGGAGSTDTQYF
>.|.|TRBJ2-3|TRBV7-2
TGTGCCAGCAGCCTTGCGGGGACAGACAGCACAGATACGCAGTATTTT
CASSLAGTDSTDTQYF
>.|.|TRBJ1-2|TRBV6-2/TRBV6-3
TGTGCCAGCAGTTACTCGGCGACAGCTAATAACTATGGCTACACCTTC
CASSYSATANNYGYTF
>TRBD2|once|TRBJ2-5|TRBV5-4
TGTGCCAGCAGCTTGCCGGGGGGGGACCGAGAGACCCAGTACTTC
CASSLPGGDRETQYF
>.|.|TRBJ1-5|TRBV25-1
TGTGCCAGCAGTAAGGGAGGGAATCAGCCCCAGCATTTT
CASSKGGNQPQHF